One sample yielded the 32 T cell receptor beta chains listed below, sequenced in a study of human T cells and chemical hapten exposure. The time point was: patch test 2, 6 weeks after DPC sensitization. Sample treatment: therapeutic diphenylcyclopropenone sensitization with weekly scalp DPC. A single record per CDR3 protein comes from TCRdb applying MiXCR to the RACE reads. The sample holds 84,000 or so distinct CDR3 sequences, approximately 10% seen once. The sequenced sample was whole blood, obtained in connection with sensitization to the hapten diphenylcyclopropenone (DPC). The receptors were sampled from a woman between 25 and 40 years old with alopecia areata. Some clones in this sample may be carry-over from other donors' samples.

This chain links TRBV11-1 with TRBJ2-1; 10 nucleotides line up with TRBD2. J gave up 9 bases and V 5 bases, and 13 bases lay outside the gene matches. This CDR3 is built from 16 residues. CDR1 is SGHAT, CDR2 FQDESV, per germline (reference sequence). The CDR3 protein is CASSPWLSGGASEQFF. The CDR3 nucleotides read TGTGCCAGCAGCCCGTGGCTCAGCGGGGGGGCATCTGAGCAGTTCTTC.

This clonotype showed up many times. The chain uses TRBV10-2 and TRBJ2-1, with 13 positions matching TRBD2. With V trimmed by 8 bases and J by 10 bases, 8 bases remained unmatched. Germline V gene data show CDR1 as WSHSY and CDR2 as SAAADI. The CDR3 totals 14 residues. DNA for the CDR3: TGCGCCAGCGGGGGGGGACTAGCGGGATGGGAGCAGTTCTTC. Its protein is CASGGGLAGWEQFF.

J is TRBJ1-5 and V is TRBV7-2; D may be TRBD1 (5 bases). Germline CDR1 SGHTA, CDR2 FQGNSA. Trimming stripped 5 bases from V and 2 bases from J, with 13 bases between. The CDR3 contains 15 residues. CDR3 sequence (DNA): TGTGCCAGCAGCCTAGTTTGGGGGGGCAATCAGCCCCAGCATTTT. Translation gives CASSLVWGGNQPQHF.

The chain uses TRBV3-1 and TRBJ1-2; 8 bases are a match to TRBD1. CDR1 and CDR2 from the germline V gene are LGHDT and YNNKEL (reference sequence). V shed 6 bases, J shed 7 bases, and the junction held 7 bases outside the gene matches. The CDR3 covers 13 residues. The CDR3 region has the DNA TGTGCCAGCAGATTTGGACAGGGTTTTGGCTACACCTTC. Translation: CASRFGQGFGYTF.

This clonotype was detected a few times. This chain uses TRBV6-5 with TRBJ2-1; no definite D call. Germline V CDR1 and CDR2: MNHEY, SVGAGI. CDR3 size: 13 residues. Trimming removed 4 bases at V and 12 bases at J, with 16 bases between. The CDR3 bases are TGTGCCAGCAGTTCCCCCAATCTGATGGGGCAGTTCTTC. Its protein product is CASSSPNLMGQFF.

This clonotype came up a few times. The chain employs TRBV9 and TRBJ1-6; D unresolved. The CDR3 covers 13 residues. V lost 0 bases to trimming and J lost 7 bases, with 5 bases between them. Germline lookup yields CDR1 SGDLS and CDR2 YYNGEE. CDR3 region: CASSVGENSPLHF. CDR3 bases: TGTGCCAGCAGCGTAGGGGAAAATTCACCCCTCCACTTT.

The V and J genes are TRBV28 and TRBJ2-7; 9 bases line up with TRBD2. CDR3 length: 15 amino acids. Germline lookup yields CDR1 MDHEN and CDR2 SYDVKM. This chain's CDR3 is CASSLSGGPSYEQYF. CDR3 coding DNA: TGTGCTTCCAGCCTGAGCGGGGGGCCCTCCTACGAGCAGTACTTC.

This clonotype was counted a single time. This rearrangement joins TRBV29-1 to TRBJ1-1; no clear D gene. This CDR3 contains 12 residues. Per germline, CDR1 SQVTM and CDR2 ANQGSEA. Trimming cost V 7 bases and J 0 bases, with 9 bases left between them. The CDR3 nucleotides are TGCAGCGCCATCACGGTGAACACTGAAGCTTTCTTT. This gives the protein CSAITVNTEAFF.

This clonotype was found many times. J is TRBJ2-3 and V is TRBV29-1; D unresolved. The CDR3 has 13 residues. The V and J ends lost 7 bases and 0 bases respectively, with 11 bases between them. Germline values: CDR1 SQVTM, CDR2 ANQGSEA. CDR3 sequence (DNA): TGCAGCGCTAGTCTCGTGAGCACAGATACGCAGTATTTT. Amino acid sequence: CSASLVSTDTQYF.

This clonotype was seen at least ten times. The chain has TRBV29-1 and TRBJ2-7, with TRBD1 matching 8 bases. Germline-derived CDR1 and CDR2 are SQVTM and ANQGSEA. Unmatched junction bases numbered 4, after V lost 6 bases and J lost 3 bases. This CDR3 has 12 residues. CDR3 DNA sequence: TGCAGCGTCCAGACAGGGGTCTACGAGCAGTACTTC. The encoded protein is CSVQTGVYEQYF.

This clonotype was counted many times. CDR3 region: CASSASPKDDTF. The CDR3 nucleotides read TGTGCCAGCAGTGCCTCCCCCAAGGACGACACCTTC. V usage is TRBV6-6 and J usage is TRBJ1-2; D not resolved. Looked up from germline, CDR1 is MNHNY and CDR2 is SVGAGI (reference sequence). V was cut by 5 bases and J by 12 bases, with 16 bases left in between. The length of the CDR3 is 12 residues.

The chain couples TRBV2 to TRBJ1-5, with a tentative D call TRBD1 (6 bases). CDR1 and CDR2 from the germline V gene are SNHLY and FYNNEI. Trimming took off 6 bases at V and 5 bases at J, with 11 bases between the two ends. This CDR3 has 13 residues. As DNA, the CDR3 is TGTGCCAGCAGCGGACAGACAGATCAGCCCCAGCATTTT. It yields the protein CASSGQTDQPQHF.

This clonotype was recorded many times. Written as DNA, the CDR3 is TGTGCCAGCAGCCAAGATTGGAACACCGGGGAGCTGTTTTTT. Translation gives CASSQDWNTGELFF. The chain links TRBV14 to TRBJ2-2, with D uncertain. CDR1 and CDR2 (germline): SGHDN, FVKESK. Between the trimmed V and J ends, which lost 0 bases and 1 base, there was a span of 3 bases. This CDR3 spans 14 amino acids.

Many counts were recorded for this clonotype. This chain links TRBV6-1 with TRBJ2-6, with 14 nucleotides matching TRBD2. This CDR3 has 18 amino acids. Germline V lookup: CDR1 MNHNS, CDR2 SASEGT. With V trimmed by 6 bases and J by 4 bases, 8 bases remained unmatched. CDR3 DNA: TGTGCCAGCAGCCCCGGACTAGCGGGAGGAGCAGGGGCCAACGTCCTGACTTTC. It is translated as CASSPGLAGGAGANVLTF.

This clonotype was seen only a few times. CDR3 protein: CSAVPPWTSEGNEQFF. DNA of the CDR3: TGCAGCGCGGTCCCCCCTTGGACTAGCGAGGGGAATGAGCAGTTCTTC. The rearrangement uses TRBV29-1 and TRBJ2-1; TRBD2 matches 9 bases. The trim removed 7 bases at V and 7 bases at J, leaving 17 bases unmatched. The germline V gene encodes CDR1 SQVTM and CDR2 ANQGSEA. The CDR3 covers 16 residues.

This clonotype was seen many times. V gene TRBV29-1 combines with J gene TRBJ2-1; 12 bases align to TRBD2. Germline V gives CDR1 SQVTM, CDR2 ANQGSEA. The V and J ends lost 6 bases and 4 bases, in that order; junction bases with no gene match: 7. The CDR3 is 15 amino acids. The CDR3 sequence is CSVATGLAGYNEQFF. DNA for the CDR3: TGCAGCGTCGCGACGGGACTAGCGGGTTACAATGAGCAGTTCTTC.

This clonotype was detected ten times or more. At one end, the junction sequence differs from germline, possibly due to a read error. The chain links TRBV7-6 to TRBJ2-3, with D uncertain. The CDR3 consists of 14 residues. CDR1 SGHVS and CDR2 FNYEAQ come from the germline V gene. The CDR3 here is CASSLGQSIDTQYF. As DNA, the CDR3 is TGTGCCAGCAGCTTAGGGCAGAGCATAGATACGCAGTATTTT.

Only a few counts were recorded for this clonotype. The chain couples TRBV7-9 to TRBJ2-1, with 11 bases that match TRBD2. V shed 0 bases, J shed 0 bases, and the junction held 13 bases outside the gene matches. Germline V gene data show CDR1 as SEHNR and CDR2 as FQNEAQ (reference sequence). The CDR3 is 21 amino acids. The CDR3 DNA is TGTGCCAGCAGCTTAGCGCTAGGAACTAGCGGGGGCCCGAGCTCCTACAATGAGCAGTTCTTC. Residues: CASSLALGTSGGPSSYNEQFF.

The table lists this clonotype with many counts. The chain joins TRBV4-2 to TRBJ1-2, with 7 bases lining up with TRBD1. The V gene's germline CDR1 is LGHNA and CDR2 YNFKEQ. V was clipped by 1 base and J by 1 base; unmatched bases: 3. The CDR3 totals 15 residues. CDR3 in DNA: TGTGCCAGCAGCCAAGCAGGGGGAAATAACTATGGCTACACCTTC. Protein sequence: CASSQAGGNNYGYTF.

This clonotype was seen more than once but under ten times. The chain uses TRBV7-8 and TRBJ2-1; TRBD2 agrees at 10 bases. The V gene's germline CDR1 is SGHVS and CDR2 FQNEAQ. This CDR3 spans 15 amino acids. V gave up 1 base and J gave up 10 bases; unmatched junction bases: 7. This chain's CDR3 is CASSLGLAGVMEQFF. The CDR3 DNA follows: TGTGCCAGCAGCTTAGGCCTAGCGGGAGTGATGGAGCAGTTCTTC.

The table lists this clonotype with a few counts. Being one base from a much bigger clone, this may be a read error. The chain uses TRBV11-2 and TRBJ1-5, with D perhaps matching TRBD1 (6 bases). Trimming took off 5 bases at V and 4 bases at J, with 12 bases between the two ends. Germline V CDR1 and CDR2: SGHAT, FQNNGV. The CDR3 runs to 14 residues. The CDR3 DNA sequence: TGTGCCAGCAGCCGAGGACAGAAGAATCAGCCCCAGCATTTT. Residues: CASSRGQKNQPQHF.

Ten or more counts support this clonotype. V is TRBV5-4 and J is TRBJ2-1, with TRBD1 matching 10 bases. There are 13 residues in the CDR3. J was trimmed by 6 bases and V by 7 bases; bases with no gene match: 4. Germline CDR1 and CDR2: SGHNT and YYREEE (reference sequence). This chain's CDR3 is CASGDRGGNEQFF. CDR3 sequence (DNA): TGTGCCAGCGGGGACAGGGGCGGCAATGAGCAGTTCTTC.

This clonotype has a count of ten or more. V gene TRBV6-6 combines with J gene TRBJ2-3; a weak D match, TRBD2 (7 bases). Germline V gives CDR1 MNHNY, CDR2 SVGAGI (reference sequence). This CDR3 has 16 amino acids. V was trimmed by 2 bases and J by 1 base, leaving 13 bases between them. The CDR3 spells CASSYRQGRGTDTQYF. CDR3 coding DNA: TGTGCCAGCAGTTACCGCCAGGGGAGGGGCACAGATACGCAGTATTTT.

The J gene is TRBJ1-1, the V gene TRBV7-2; D unclear. Trimming removed 2 bases from V and 1 base from J, with 17 bases in between. CDR1 is SGHTA, CDR2 FQGNSA, per germline. The CDR3 runs to 17 residues. CDR3 coding DNA: TGTGCCAGCAGCTTAAACGTGAATCTTGGGAGGAACACTGAAGCTTTCTTT. This encodes CASSLNVNLGRNTEAFF. Combining the CDR3 with reference TRBV7-2 and TRBJ1-1 gives the whole variable domain GAGVSQSPSNKVTEKGKDVELRCDPISGHTALYWYRQSLGQGLEFLIYFQGNSAPDKSGLPSDRFSAERTGGSVSTLTIQRTQQEDSAVYLCASSLNVNLGRNTEAFFGQGTRLTVV.

This clonotype was picked up many times. This chain joins TRBV9 and TRBJ2-1; a possible D gene is TRBD2 (5 bases). V lost 4 bases to trimming and J lost 4 bases, with 15 bases between them. Germline loops: CDR1 SGDLS, CDR2 YYNGEE. The CDR3 length is 15 residues. The CDR3 reads CASSPGARVYNEQFF. CDR3 in DNA: TGTGCCAGCAGCCCGGGCGCGAGGGTTTACAATGAGCAGTTCTTC.

This clonotype was observed many times. This rearrangement joins TRBV4-2 to TRBJ1-6, with D possibly TRBD1 on 6 matching bases. Trimming took off 2 bases at V and 1 base at J, with 6 bases between the two ends. The CDR3 contains 15 residues. CDR1 and CDR2 from the germline V gene are LGHNA and YNFKEQ. CDR3: CASSQTGSYNSPLHF. The CDR3 DNA sequence: TGTGCCAGCAGCCAAACAGGGTCCTATAATTCACCCCTCCACTTT.

The DNA for the CDR3 is TGTGCCAGCAGGACAGGGATCCCTAACACCGGGGAGCTGTTTTTT. This sequence encodes CASRTGIPNTGELFF. V gene TRBV12-3 or TRBV12-4 combines with J gene TRBJ2-2; 7 bases map to TRBD1. The ends lost 6 bases at V and 2 bases at J; junction bases unmatched: 6. This CDR3 is built from 15 residues.

The table lists this clonotype with many counts. The chain joins TRBV12-3 or TRBV12-4 to TRBJ2-3; the match to TRBD2 covers 13 bases. The CDR3 loop spans 17 amino acids. Germline trimming cut 3 bases from V and 2 bases from J; bases unmatched to any gene: 5. The CDR3 protein is CASSFGTSGEFTDTQYF. The CDR3 coding sequence is TGTGCCAGCAGTTTCGGGACTAGCGGGGAGTTCACAGATACGCAGTATTTT.

This clonotype came up a few times. The chain combines TRBV3-1 with TRBJ1-1, with TRBD1 matching over 7 bases. V lost 4 bases, J lost 0 bases, and 11 bases stayed unmatched. The germline gives CDR1 LGHDT, CDR2 YNNKEL (reference sequence). This CDR3 region has 17 residues. CDR3 protein: CASSPPRTGALNTEAFF. In DNA, the CDR3 is TGTGCCAGCAGCCCTCCCCGGACAGGCGCTCTGAACACTGAAGCTTTCTTT. Using reference TRBV3-1 and TRBJ1-1 for the parts outside the CDR3, the full variable domain is DTAVSQTPKYLVTQMGNDKSIKCEQNLGHDTMYWYKQDSKKFLKIMFSYNNKELIINETVPNRFSPKSPDKAHLNLHINSLELGDSAVYFCASSPPRTGALNTEAFFGQGTRLTVV.

There are a few counts of this clonotype. J is TRBJ2-1 and V is TRBV9; 10 nucleotides match TRBD2. Germline loops: CDR1 SGDLS, CDR2 YYNGEE. Trimming cost V 0 bases and J 7 bases; bases outside gene matches: 7. CDR3 length equals 16 residues. CDR3 nucleotides: TGTGCCAGCAGCGTAGATCCTAGCGGGGGAGATAATGAGCAGTTCTTC. Its translation: CASSVDPSGGDNEQFF. The full variable domain, rest sourced from reference TRBV9 and TRBJ2-1, is DSGVTQTPKHLITATGQRVTLRCSPRSGDLSVYWYQQSLDQGLQFLIQYYNGEERAKGNILERFSAQQFPDLHSELNLSSLELGDSALYFCASSVDPSGGDNEQFFGPGTRLTVL.

This clonotype was counted many times. This chain joins TRBV5-5 and TRBJ1-5; D is ambiguous. The CDR3 totals 13 residues. The germline CDR1 and CDR2 sequences are SGHKS and YYEKEE (reference sequence). V lost 1 base and J lost 3, with 5 bases in between. CDR3 sequence (DNA): TGTGCCAGCAGCTTGTATGACAATCAGCCCCAGCATTTT. Protein product: CASSLYDNQPQHF.

The V call is TRBV4-1, the J call TRBJ2-1, with D unresolved. The CDR3 is 13 residues long. V lost 3 bases to trimming and J lost 8 bases, with 11 bases between them. Germline values: CDR1 MGHRA, CDR2 YSYEKL. The CDR3 region has the DNA TGCGCCAGCAGCCATTGGGGTCTAGATGAGCAGTTCTTC. Translating gives CASSHWGLDEQFF.